A single sample is the source of the 24 T cell receptor beta chains below, sequenced in a study of cytomegalovirus exposure and HLA in healthy donors (dated by TCRdb to about 2017). The method was the immunoSEQ multiplex PCR assay. For the multiplex PCR, a mixture combining 60 forward primers for TCR Vbeta segments and 13 reverse primers for TCR Jbeta segments was used. The table was pulled from immuneACCESS by TCRdb, which kept in-frame rearrangements only. Such tables lose some clones; where checked, under half of the loss comes from unresolved V genes, and the rest has no known cause. Present in this sample are under 300,000 clones, roughly two thirds of which were seen just once. The ten biggest clones cover 2% to 2.5% of the sample. The sequencing sample was made of PBMCs. Source of these receptors: a female donor in good health and CMV-seronegative.

CDR3 in DNA: TGCGCCAGCAGCCAGATTAGGACCCGACCGGGGGAAAAACTGTTTTTT. This gives the protein CASSQIRTRPGEKLFF. The rearrangement links TRBV4-1 to TRBJ1-4, with no clear D. The CDR3 covers 16 residues. The V and J ends lost 3 bases and 8 bases respectively, with 19 bases between them. Germline CDR1 and CDR2: MGHRA and YSYEKL.

This chain joins TRBV30 and TRBJ1-5, with 7 bases matching TRBD1. Germline V gives CDR1 GTSNPN, CDR2 SVGIG (reference sequence). V shed 4 bases, J shed 4 bases, and the junction held 4 bases outside the gene matches. The CDR3 sequence is 13 residues long. The CDR3 protein is CAWNRGGNQPQHF. DNA of the CDR3: TGTGCCTGGAACAGGGGCGGAAATCAGCCCCAGCATTTT.

The chain employs TRBV20-1 and TRBJ2-5, with 7 bases identical to TRBD2. Germline V lookup: CDR1 DFQATT, CDR2 SNEGSKA (reference sequence). This CDR3 has 11 residues. DNA of the CDR3: TGCAGGGGGACTAACCAAGAGACCCAGTACTTC. This gives the protein CRGTNQETQYF.

The chain links TRBV4-1 to TRBJ2-5; a possible D gene is TRBD2 (5 bases). The J call is doubtful: the DNA matches TRBJ2-7 better. The length of the CDR3 is 17 residues. Germline assignment: CDR1 MGHRA and CDR2 YSYEKL. The CDR3 bases are TGCGCCAGCAGCCAAGACTCGCCTAGCTTTTTGTCGGACGAGCAGTACTTC. Amino acid sequence: CASSQDSPSFLSDEQYF.

V and J are TRBV7-2 and TRBJ1-2; 7 nucleotides agree with TRBD1. Per germline, CDR1 SGHTA and CDR2 FQGNSA. The CDR3 consists of 14 residues. V was clipped by 5 bases and J by 5 bases; unmatched bases: 8. The CDR3 region has the DNA TGTGCCAGCAGCCGGCAGGGGACAGCGTATGGCTACACCTTC. It specifies CASSRQGTAYGYTF. The full variable domain, completed using reference TRBV7-2 and TRBJ1-2, is GAGVSQSPSNKVTEKGKDVELRCDPISGHTALYWYRQSLGQGLEFLIYFQGNSAPDKSGLPSDRFSAERTGGSVSTLTIQRTQQEDSAVYLCASSRQGTAYGYTFGSGTRLTVV.

This chain links TRBV30 with TRBJ2-2; D possibly corresponds to TRBD2 (5 bases). Germline CDR1 GTSNPN, CDR2 SVGIG (reference sequence). Deletions cut 0 bases from V and 3 bases from J, with 26 bases between. CDR3 length equals 20 residues. The CDR3 nucleotides are TGTGCCTGGAGTGTACACCCCCCTACTAGGCCTGTTCATCACACCGGGGAGCTGTTTTTT. Translation: CAWSVHPPTRPVHHTGELFF.

This clone has a single count. The V and J genes are TRBV2 and TRBJ1-5; the D gene is possibly TRBD1 (5 bases). The V gene's germline CDR1 is SNHLY and CDR2 FYNNEI. The CDR3 consists of 14 residues. V shed 6 bases and J shed 1 base, with 10 bases lying between them. This chain's CDR3 is CASSFKGSNQPQHF. As DNA, the CDR3 is TGTGCCAGCAGCTTCAAGGGGAGCAATCAGCCCCAGCATTTT. Full variable domain (remainder filled in from reference TRBV2 and TRBJ1-5): EPEVTQTPSHQVTQMGQEVILRCVPISNHLYFYWYRQILGQKVEFLVSFYNNEISEKSEIFDDQFSVERPDGSNFTLKIRSTKLEDSAMYFCASSFKGSNQPQHFGDGTRLSIL.

J is TRBJ2-7 and V is TRBV5-1, with D unclear. V was pared by 1 base and J by 2 bases, with 10 bases between. Germline V gene sequence: CDR1 SGHRS, CDR2 YFSETQ. The CDR3 sequence is 14 residues long. The CDR3 DNA follows: TGCGCCAGCAGCTTGATAGTTCAGGCCTACGAGCAGTACTTC. Its protein product is CASSLIVQAYEQYF. Together with reference TRBV5-1 and TRBJ2-7, the CDR3 gives the full variable domain: KAGVTQTPRYLIKTRGQQVTLSCSPISGHRSVSWYQQTPGQGLQFLFEYFSETQRNKGNFPGRFSGRQFSNSRSEMNVSTLELGDSALYLCASSLIVQAYEQYFGPGTRLTVT.

Only one count was recorded for this clone. The chain is built from TRBV5-6 and TRBJ2-7, with 10 bases aligning to TRBD1. The CDR3 consists of 14 residues. Germline CDR1 SGHDT, CDR2 YYEEEE. Unmatched junction bases numbered 1, after V lost 2 bases and J lost 2 bases. The CDR3 sequence: CASSFGTGAYEQYF. The CDR3 DNA reads as TGTGCCAGCAGCTTCGGGACAGGGGCCTACGAGCAGTACTTC.

This clone has only a few counts. The V and J genes are TRBV6-6 and TRBJ1-1; TRBD1 is a possible D gene (5 bases). Germline V gives CDR1 MNHNY, CDR2 SVGAGI (reference sequence). Trimming pared 0 bases from V and 7 bases from J, leaving 9 bases between. This CDR3 has 13 residues. CDR3 amino acids: CASSYSGGDEAFF. The CDR3 nucleotides are TGTGCCAGCAGTTACTCCGGGGGTGATGAAGCTTTCTTT.

The chain carries TRBV15 and TRBJ2-1; 12 bases fit TRBD2. The length of the CDR3 is 16 residues. Per the germline V gene, CDR1 is LNHNV and CDR2 is YYDKDF (reference sequence). J was trimmed by 5 bases and V by 1 base; bases with no gene match: 3. CDR3 DNA sequence: TGTGCCACCAGCAGAGGTAGACTAGCGGGAGACAATGAGCAGTTCTTC. It encodes CATSRGRLAGDNEQFF.

The chain joins TRBV6-5 to TRBJ2-1; 7 bases match TRBD2. This CDR3 has 14 amino acids. V gave up 6 bases and J gave up 8 bases; unmatched junction bases: 10. CDR1 is MNHEY and CDR2 is SVGAGI in the germline V gene. DNA of the CDR3: TGTGCCAGCAGCGCCTCCTGGGGGGGATATGAGCAGTTCTTC. Translating gives CASSASWGGYEQFF.

This chain uses TRBV18 with TRBJ1-2, with TRBD1 as a possible D gene (6 bases). Per the germline V gene, CDR1 is KGHSH and CDR2 is LQKENI. The CDR3 spans 13 residues. The V gene lost 5 bases and the J gene lost 4 bases, with 11 bases spanning the gap. This CDR3 is CASSIPDSYGYTF. The DNA of the CDR3 is TGTGCCAGCTCAATTCCGGACAGCTATGGCTACACCTTC.

The chain couples TRBV5-1 to TRBJ2-5; 8 nucleotides line up with TRBD2. V dropped 2 bases and J dropped 0; count of bases not matched to a gene: 3. The CDR3 runs to 15 residues. Germline values: CDR1 SGHRS, CDR2 YFSETQ. CDR3 in amino acids: CASSLPSGHQETQYF. DNA for the CDR3: TGCGCCAGCAGCTTACCTAGCGGGCACCAAGAGACCCAGTACTTC.

This clone was seen just once. J is TRBJ2-7 and V is TRBV23-1; 8 bases match TRBD2. TRBV23-1 is classed as an ORF, of uncertain function. The trim removed 3 bases at V and 2 bases at J, leaving 9 bases unmatched. The CDR3 sequence is 16 residues long. DNA for the CDR3: TGCGCCAGCAGTCAGGCTCAGCGGGAGTGCACCTACGAGCAGTACTTC. Protein product: CASSQAQRECTYEQYF.

The V gene is TRBV30, the J gene TRBJ1-1; TRBD1 matches at 9 bases. CDR1 is GTSNPN and CDR2 is SVGIG in the germline V gene (reference sequence). The CDR3 is made up of 15 amino acids. Trimming at V came to 0 bases and at J to 6 bases, leaving 8 bases not matched to a gene. The CDR3 DNA follows: TGTGCCTGGAGTGTACTGGGACAGGGATCGGCTGAAGCTTTCTTT. The encoded protein is CAWSVLGQGSAEAFF.

The V call is TRBV7-9, the J call TRBJ1-1; 8 nucleotides line up with TRBD1. The V and J ends lost 5 bases and 3 bases, in that order; junction bases with no gene match: 5. Germline values: CDR1 SEHNR, CDR2 FQNEAQ (reference sequence). CDR3 size: 14 residues. The CDR3 bases are TGTGCCAGCAGCCGCGGACAGGGTGACACTGAAGCTTTCTTT. This encodes CASSRGQGDTEAFF.

The chain links TRBV2 to TRBJ2-3, with TRBD1 matching over 7 bases. The CDR3 contains 12 residues. Germline V lookup: CDR1 SNHLY, CDR2 FYNNEI. The V segment lost 11 bases and the J segment 1 base; nucleotides outside the gene matches: 3. The CDR3 sequence: CADGQGTDTQYF. In DNA form, the CDR3 reads TGTGCCGACGGACAGGGCACAGATACGCAGTATTTT.

The rearrangement joins TRBV11-2 to TRBJ2-2; no firm D call. There are 14 residues in the CDR3. CDR1 and CDR2 from the germline V gene are SGHAT and FQNNGV. V gave up 2 bases and J gave up 5 bases, with 9 bases separating them. CDR3 DNA: TGTGCCAGCAGCTTACTCGCGGCTACCGGGGAGCTGTTTTTT. It codes for CASSLLAATGELFF.

This chain uses TRBV4-2 with TRBJ2-7; 10 bases line up with TRBD1. CDR1 and CDR2 from the germline V gene are LGHNA and YNFKEQ. CDR3 length: 15 amino acids. With V trimmed by 1 base and J by 0 bases, 0 bases remained unmatched. CDR3 in amino acids: CASSQGTGGSYEQYF. The DNA for the CDR3 is TGTGCCAGCAGCCAAGGGACAGGGGGCTCCTACGAGCAGTACTTC.

The chain joins TRBV15 to TRBJ2-7; 8 bases line up with TRBD2. The trim removed 1 base at V and 5 bases at J, leaving 13 bases unmatched. The CDR3 consists of 17 residues. The germline V gene encodes CDR1 LNHNV and CDR2 YYDKDF (reference sequence). CDR3 region: CATSRASRGGRAHEQYF. CDR3 sequence (DNA): TGTGCCACCAGCAGAGCGTCCCGCGGGGGGAGGGCACACGAGCAGTACTTC. Full variable domain (rest looked up from reference TRBV15 and TRBJ2-7): DAMVIQNPRYQVTQFGKPVTLSCSQTLNHNVMYWYQQKSSQAPKLLFHYYDKDFNNEADTPDNFQSRRPNTSFCFLDIRSPGLGDTAMYLCATSRASRGGRAHEQYFGPGTRLTVT.

V gene TRBV6-1 combines with J gene TRBJ1-2, with D possibly TRBD1 on 6 matching bases. The germline gives CDR1 MNHNS, CDR2 SASEGT. The length of the CDR3 is 14 residues. Trimming cost V 6 bases and J 8 bases, with 19 bases left between them. CDR3 loop: CASSNPGGQGGYTF. For the CDR3, the DNA is TGTGCCAGCAGCAACCCCGGCGGGCAGGGGGGCTACACCTTC.

V usage is TRBV7-9 and J usage is TRBJ1-2; 8 bases agree with TRBD1. The CDR3 contains 17 residues. The germline CDR1 and CDR2 sequences are SEHNR and FQNEAQ (reference sequence). The junction had 6 bases not matched to a gene; V was cut back by 0 bases and J by 0 bases. For the CDR3, the DNA is TGTGCCAGCAGCTTAGCGAATACAGGGGGTTCTAACTATGGCTACACCTTC. Translated, it gives CASSLANTGGSNYGYTF. The entire variable domain, with the rest obtained from reference TRBV7-9 and TRBJ1-2, is as follows: DTGVSQNPRHKITKRGQNVTFRCDPISEHNRLYWYRQTLGQGPEFLTYFQNEAQLEKSRLLSDRFSAERPKGSFSTLEIQRTEQGDSAMYLCASSLANTGGSNYGYTFGSGTRLTVV.

A few counts support this clone. This chain joins TRBV5-1 and TRBJ1-6; a possible D gene is TRBD1 (6 bases). CDR3 size: 12 residues. Germline assignment: CDR1 SGHRS and CDR2 YFSETQ. V was clipped by 5 bases and J by 6 bases, with 6 bases between them. The CDR3 bases are TGCGCCAGCAGACAGGGTAATTCACCCCTCCACTTT. Protein sequence: CASRQGNSPLHF.